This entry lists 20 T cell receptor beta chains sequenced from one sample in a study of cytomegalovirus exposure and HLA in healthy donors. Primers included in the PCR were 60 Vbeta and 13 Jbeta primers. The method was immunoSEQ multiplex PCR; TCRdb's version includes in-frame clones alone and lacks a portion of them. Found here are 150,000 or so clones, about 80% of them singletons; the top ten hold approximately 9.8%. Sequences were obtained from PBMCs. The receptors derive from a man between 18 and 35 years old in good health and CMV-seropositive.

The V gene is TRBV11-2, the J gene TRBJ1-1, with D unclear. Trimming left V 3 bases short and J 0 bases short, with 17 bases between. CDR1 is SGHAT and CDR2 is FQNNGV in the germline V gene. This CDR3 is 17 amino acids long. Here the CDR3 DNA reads TGTGCCAGCAGCTTCCCTGAGGGTTCCCTCATGAACACTGAAGCTTTCTTT. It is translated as CASSFPEGSLMNTEAFF.

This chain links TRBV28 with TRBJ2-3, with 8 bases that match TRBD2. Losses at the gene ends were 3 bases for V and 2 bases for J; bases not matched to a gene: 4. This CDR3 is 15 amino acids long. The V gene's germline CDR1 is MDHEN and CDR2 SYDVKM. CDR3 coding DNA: TGTGCCAGCAGTTTGGAACTAGCGGACACAGATACGCAGTATTTT. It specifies CASSLELADTDTQYF.

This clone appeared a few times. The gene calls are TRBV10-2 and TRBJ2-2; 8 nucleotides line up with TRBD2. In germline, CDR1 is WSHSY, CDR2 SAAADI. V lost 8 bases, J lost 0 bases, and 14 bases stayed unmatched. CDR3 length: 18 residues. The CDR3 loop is CASGGTSGGDPNTGELFF. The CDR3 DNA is TGCGCCAGCGGAGGGACTAGTGGGGGGGACCCGAACACCGGGGAGCTGTTTTTT.

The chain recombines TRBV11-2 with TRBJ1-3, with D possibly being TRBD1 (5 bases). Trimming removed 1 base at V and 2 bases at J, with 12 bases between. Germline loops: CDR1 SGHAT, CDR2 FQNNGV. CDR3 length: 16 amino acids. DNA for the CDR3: TGTGCCAGCAGCTTAGGCCGGGGCGGGACTGGAAACACCATATATTTT. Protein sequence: CASSLGRGGTGNTIYF.

The CDR3 DNA reads TGCGCCAGCAGTGACAGGGGGCGGGAGACCCAGTACTTC. Translated, it gives CASSDRGRETQYF. This chain joins TRBV10-2 and TRBJ2-5, with 8 bases that match TRBD1. CDR1 and CDR2 (germline): WSHSY, SAAADI. The CDR3 spans 13 residues. V lost 3 bases, J lost 5 bases, and 2 bases stayed unmatched.

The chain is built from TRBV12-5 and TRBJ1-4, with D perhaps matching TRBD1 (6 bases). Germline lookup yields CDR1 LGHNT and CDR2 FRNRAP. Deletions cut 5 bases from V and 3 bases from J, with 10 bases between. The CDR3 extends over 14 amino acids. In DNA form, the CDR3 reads TGTGCTAGTGGTCGGACAGCGCCTAATGAAAAACTGTTTTTT. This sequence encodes CASGRTAPNEKLFF.

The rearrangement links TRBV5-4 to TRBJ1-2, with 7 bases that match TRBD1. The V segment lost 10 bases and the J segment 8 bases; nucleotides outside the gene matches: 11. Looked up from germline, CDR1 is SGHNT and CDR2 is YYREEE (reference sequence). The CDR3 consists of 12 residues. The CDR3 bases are TGTGCCTACCCCGAGGGGGCGAAGGGCTACACCTTC. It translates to CAYPEGAKGYTF.

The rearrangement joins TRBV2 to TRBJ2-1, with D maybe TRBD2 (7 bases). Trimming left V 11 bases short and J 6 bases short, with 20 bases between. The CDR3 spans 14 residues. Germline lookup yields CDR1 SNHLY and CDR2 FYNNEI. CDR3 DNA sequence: TGTGCCGCGCGGACTAGTGGGGGGGCCAATGAGCAGTTCTTC. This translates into CAARTSGGANEQFF. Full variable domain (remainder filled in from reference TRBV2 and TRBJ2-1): EPEVTQTPSHQVTQMGQEVILRCVPISNHLYFYWYRQILGQKVEFLVSFYNNEISEKSEIFDDQFSVERPDGSNFTLKIRSTKLEDSAMYFCAARTSGGANEQFFGPGTRLTVL.

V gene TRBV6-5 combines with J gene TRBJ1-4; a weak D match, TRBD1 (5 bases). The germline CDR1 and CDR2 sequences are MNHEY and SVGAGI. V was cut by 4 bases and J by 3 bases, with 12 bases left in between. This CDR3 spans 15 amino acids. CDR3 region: CASSFRELANEKLFF. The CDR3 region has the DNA TGTGCCAGCAGTTTCAGGGAATTGGCTAATGAAAAACTGTTTTTT.

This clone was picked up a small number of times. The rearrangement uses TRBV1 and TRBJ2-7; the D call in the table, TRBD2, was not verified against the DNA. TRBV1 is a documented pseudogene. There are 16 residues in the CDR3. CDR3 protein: CTSSQPTSGPLYEQYF. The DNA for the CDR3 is TGCACCAGCAGCCAACCGACTAGCGGGCCCCTCTACGAGCAGTACTTC.

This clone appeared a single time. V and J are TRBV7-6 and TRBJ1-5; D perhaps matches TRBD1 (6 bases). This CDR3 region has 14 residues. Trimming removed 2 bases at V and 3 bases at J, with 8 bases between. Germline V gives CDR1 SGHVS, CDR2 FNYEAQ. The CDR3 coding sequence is TGTGCCAGCAGCTTATCAGGGGCCAATCAGCCCCAGCATTTT. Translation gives CASSLSGANQPQHF. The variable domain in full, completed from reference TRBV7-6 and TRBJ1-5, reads GAGVSQSPRYKVTKRGQDVALRCDPISGHVSLYWYRQALGQGPEFLTYFNYEAQQDKSGLPNDRFSAERPEGSISTLTIQRTEQRDSAMYRCASSLSGANQPQHFGDGTRLSIL.

CDR3 coding DNA: TGTGCCTGGAGTGCCCTTAGCGGGAGGGCCTTTGAGCAGTACTTC. It translates to CAWSALSGRAFEQYF. This chain uses TRBV30 with TRBJ2-7; 11 positions agree with TRBD2. CDR3 length: 15 residues. Germline-derived CDR1 and CDR2 are GTSNPN and SVGIG (reference sequence). Trimming took 1 base from V and 7 from J; bases not matched to a gene: 9.

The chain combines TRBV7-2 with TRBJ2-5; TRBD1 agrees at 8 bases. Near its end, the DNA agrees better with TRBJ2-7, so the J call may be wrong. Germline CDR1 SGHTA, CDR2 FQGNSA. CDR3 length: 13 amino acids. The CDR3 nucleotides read TGTGCCAGCAGCCCGGGACAGGCGGGCGAGCAGTACTTC. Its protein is CASSPGQAGEQYF.

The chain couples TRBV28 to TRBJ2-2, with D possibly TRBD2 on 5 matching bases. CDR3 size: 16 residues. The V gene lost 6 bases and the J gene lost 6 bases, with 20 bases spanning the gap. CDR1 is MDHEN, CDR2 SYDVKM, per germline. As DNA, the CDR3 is TGTGCCAGCAGACCCCTTCGATCGGTGGAGGCCGGGGAGCTGTTTTTT. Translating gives CASRPLRSVEAGELFF.

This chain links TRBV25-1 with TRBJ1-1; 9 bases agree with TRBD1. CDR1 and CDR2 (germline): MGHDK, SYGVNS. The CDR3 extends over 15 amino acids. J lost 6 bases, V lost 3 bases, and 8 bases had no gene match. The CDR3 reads CASSDPTGGVSEAFF. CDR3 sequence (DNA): TGTGCCAGCAGTGACCCGACAGGGGGGGTCTCTGAAGCTTTCTTT.

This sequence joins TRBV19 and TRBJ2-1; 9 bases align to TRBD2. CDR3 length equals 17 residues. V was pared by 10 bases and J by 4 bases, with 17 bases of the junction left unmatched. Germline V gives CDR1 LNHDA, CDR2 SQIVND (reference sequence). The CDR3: CATHRFGGRARYNEQFF. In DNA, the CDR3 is TGTGCCACGCACCGTTTTGGCGGGAGGGCGAGGTACAATGAGCAGTTCTTC.

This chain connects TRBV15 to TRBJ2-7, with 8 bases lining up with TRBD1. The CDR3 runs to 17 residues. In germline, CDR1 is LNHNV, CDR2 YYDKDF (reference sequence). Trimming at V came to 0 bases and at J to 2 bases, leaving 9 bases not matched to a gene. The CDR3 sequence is CATSRDLVLGQAYEQYF. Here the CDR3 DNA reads TGTGCCACCAGCAGAGATCTTGTCTTGGGACAGGCCTACGAGCAGTACTTC.

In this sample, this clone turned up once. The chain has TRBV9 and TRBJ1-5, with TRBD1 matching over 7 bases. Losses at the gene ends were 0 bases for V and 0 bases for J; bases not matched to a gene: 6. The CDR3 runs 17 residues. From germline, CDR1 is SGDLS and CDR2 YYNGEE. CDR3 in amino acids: CASSVGTGAYSNQPQHF. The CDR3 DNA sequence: TGTGCCAGCAGCGTAGGAACAGGGGCGTATAGCAATCAGCCCCAGCATTTT.

As DNA, the CDR3 is TGTGCCAGCATCCGGACAGGGGGTTCCTACGAGCAGTACTTC. This sequence encodes CASIRTGGSYEQYF. V and J are TRBV2 and TRBJ2-7; 10 nucleotides line up with TRBD1. The CDR3 has 14 amino acids. Germline-derived CDR1 and CDR2 are SNHLY and FYNNEI. V lost 7 bases and J lost 1; bases outside the gene matches: 4.

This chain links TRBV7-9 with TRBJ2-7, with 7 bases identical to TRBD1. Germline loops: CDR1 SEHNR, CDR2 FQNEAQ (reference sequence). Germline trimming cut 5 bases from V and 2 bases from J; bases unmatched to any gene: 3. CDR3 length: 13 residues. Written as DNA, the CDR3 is TGTGCCAGCAGCCCTACAGGGGCCTACGAGCAGTACTTC. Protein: CASSPTGAYEQYF. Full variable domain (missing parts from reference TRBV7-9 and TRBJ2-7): DTGVSQNPRHKITKRGQNVTFRCDPISEHNRLYWYRQTLGQGPEFLTYFQNEAQLEKSRLLSDRFSAERPKGSFSTLEIQRTEQGDSAMYLCASSPTGAYEQYFGPGTRLTVT.